The present T cell receptor beta chain was sequenced within a study of cytomegalovirus exposure and HLA in healthy donors. Across the whole study: Around 200 million T cells yielded around 100 million unique TCR beta sequences, as an earlier analysis found.

60 Vbeta and 13 Jbeta primers were used in PCR. Sequencing was performed with immunoSEQ multiplex PCR; in TCRdb, only in-frame clones are kept and a portion is missing. The table lists some 160,000 clones, around 80% of them singletons. Study-level results: Researchers reported in a later analysis that a missense DCLRE1C variant was tied to TCR beta V- and J-gene trimming. Serostatus for CMV was the only available immune exposure information.

With respect to this clone: Its antigen is unidentified. An end of the junction does not agree with germline; a read error may underlie this.

Germline V lookup: CDR1 SGHVS, CDR2 FQNEAQ. The CDR3 totals 15 residues. The V and J genes are TRBV7-8 and TRBJ1-5; tentative D call: TRBD1 (6 bases). This receptor was taken from a male donor in good health and CMV-seropositive. The sample consisted of PBMCs. This CDR3 is CASSLGLRDNRPQHF. The CDR3 coding sequence is TGTGCCAGCAGCTTAGGACTTAGGGACAATCGGCCCCAGCATTTT.